Listed below are T cell receptor beta chains from one sample, sequenced in a study of identical twins. TCRdb processed the 5' RACE reads anew with MiXCR; each CDR3 protein has one entry. The sample includes about 790,000 distinct CDR3 sequences, 15% to 20% of them seen just once. These data were also filed under a second study, of T cells expressing NK-cell markers.

The sequencing sample was made of PBMCs. These receptors were obtained from a woman under 30 in good health. The CDR3 runs from the conserved cysteine through the conserved F or W. D genes are given only for firm matches. Expanded clones get a size class; other rows say once, few or many, or leave the size out.

TRBD2	-	TRBV12-3/TRBV12-4	TRBJ2-5	TGTGCCAGCAGTTTGGGGGCTAGCGGGGAAGAGACCCAGTACTTC	CASSLGASGEETQYF
-	-	TRBV4-2	TRBJ2-1	TGTGCCAGCAGCCAAGAGGCCAGCGGCCCCTACAATGAGCAGTTCTTC	CASSQEASGPYNEQFF
-	-	TRBV9	TRBJ2-1	TGTGCCAGCAGCGTAGGACCCCTAGCCAATGAGCAGTTCTTC	CASSVGPLANEQFF
TRBD1	few	TRBV4-2	TRBJ2-3	TGTGCCAGCAGCCGCGATGGCAACAGGGGGCTGAGGGCAGATACGCAGTATTTT	CASSRDGNRGLRADTQYF
TRBD2	-	TRBV20-1	TRBJ2-7	TGCAGTGCTAGAAGGTATAGGGGACTAGCGGGAACCTACGAGCAGTACTTC	CSARRYRGLAGTYEQYF
TRBD2	few	TRBV20-1	TRBJ2-1	TGCAGTGCTATCGGGGGAGGGAGGCGGGATGAGCAGTTCTTC	CSAIGGGRRDEQFF
-	few	TRBV5-1	TRBJ2-1	TGCGCCAGCAGCTTGGAAGGGGCTTTCTCCTACAATGAGCAGTTCTTC	CASSLEGAFSYNEQFF
TRBD2	-	TRBV20-1	TRBJ2-1	TGCAGTGCTAGTCGGGAGGAGAATGAGCAGTTCTTC	CSASREENEQFF
TRBD2	-	TRBV5-1	TRBJ2-1	TGCGCCGACTGTAGCGGGGGGCTCTACAATGAGCAGTTCTTC	CADCSGGLYNEQFF
TRBD2	few	TRBV20-1	TRBJ2-3	TGCAGTGCTATGCGGGGGGCGGGCACAGATACGCAGTATTTT	CSAMRGAGTDTQYF
-	once	TRBV20-1	TRBJ2-1	TGCAGTGCTAGGCCCCCCATGGGCAATGAGCAGTTCTTC	CSARPPMGNEQFF
TRBD2	-	TRBV5-6	TRBJ2-2	TGTGCCAGCAGCTTGATATCTAGCGGGGCGATCGGGGAGCTGTTTTTT	CASSLISSGAIGELFF
-	many	TRBV5-1	TRBJ2-4	TGCGCCAGCAGCTTGGGACTCTCAAACAGGGGGGGTCAGTACTTC	CASSLGLSNRGGQYF
TRBD2	few	TRBV9	TRBJ2-1	TGTGCCAGCAGCGTAGCCGGGACTAGCGGGAGGGCGGAGCAGTTCTTC	CASSVAGTSGRAEQFF
TRBD2	-	TRBV20-1	TRBJ2-3	TGCAGTGCTCCCGGACTAGCGGACCCACGAGATACGCAGTATTTT	CSAPGLADPRDTQYF
TRBD2	few	TRBV5-1	TRBJ2-7	TGCGCCAGCAGCTTGCCAGCAGCGGGGGGAGAGGGCGAGCAGTACTTC	CASSLPAAGGEGEQYF
-	-	TRBV7-2	TRBJ2-7	TGTGCCAGCAGCTTATCCGTTACCTCCTACGAGCAGTACTTC	CASSLSVTSYEQYF
TRBD2	-	TRBV20-1	TRBJ2-1	TGCTGTGCTAGAGACCTGAGCGGGGACTACAATGAGCAGTTCTTC	CCARDLSGDYNEQFF
-	few	TRBV7-3	TRBJ1-5	TGTGCCAGCAGCTTAGAAACGGTCCCCCAGCCCCAGCATTTT	CASSLETVPQPQHF
TRBD2	-	TRBV11-2	TRBJ2-3	TGTGCCAGCAGCTTTCAACTAGCGGGAGAGTCAGATACGCAGTATTTT	CASSFQLAGESDTQYF
-	few	TRBV21-1	TRBJ2-1	TGTGCCAGCAGCGGTAAGCGGGAAAGGAATGAGCAGTTCTTC	CASSGKRERNEQFF
TRBD1	-	TRBV12-3/TRBV12-4	TRBJ2-7	TGTGCCAGCAAAGCTACCGGGACAGCTCCCTACGAGCAGTACTTC	CASKATGTAPYEQYF
TRBD1	few	TRBV10-3	TRBJ2-6	TGTGCCATCAGCAGACAGGGAAGGGGCTCTGGGGCCAACGTCCTGACTTTC	CAISRQGRGSGANVLTF
TRBD2	few	TRBV5-6	TRBJ2-3	TGTGCCAGCAGCTTGGGAAGCTTACTAGCGGGGGTGGGGCAGTATTTT	CASSLGSLLAGVGQYF
-	-	TRBV6-1	TRBJ2-1	TGTGCCAGCAGTCCTCTAAGTAAGCGGATTAGGGATGAGCAGTTCTTC	CASSPLSKRIRDEQFF
TRBD2	few	TRBV12-3/TRBV12-4	TRBJ2-2	TGTGCCAGCAGCCCGGGGGGGGGCGAGGGCACCGGGGAGCTGTTTTTT	CASSPGGGEGTGELFF
TRBD1	many	TRBV12-3/TRBV12-4	TRBJ2-2	TGTGCCAGCCGCTCGGGGACAGGGAACACCGGGGAGCTGTTTTTT	CASRSGTGNTGELFF
-	-	TRBV20-1	TRBJ2-6	TGCAGTGCTAGAGATCTGGCCGGTGGTGGGGCCAACGTCCTGACTTTC	CSARDLAGGGANVLTF
TRBD2	-	TRBV6-1	TRBJ2-7	TGTGCCAGCACCCTACCTTTAGCGGGAGGCGAGCAGTACTTC	CASTLPLAGGEQYF
-	few	TRBV12-5	TRBJ2-7	TGTGCTAGTGGTATGGGGACCGGAGGGAGGCACTCCTTCTACGAGCAGTACTTC	CASGMGTGGRHSFYEQYF
-	-	TRBV10-3	TRBJ2-4	TGTGCCATCAGTGAGTCAGGGAACAAAAACATTCAGTACTTC	CAISESGNKNIQYF
TRBD2	once	TRBV11-2	TRBJ2-1	TGTGCCAGCAGCAGCGGGGTAATCTACAATGAGCAGTTCTTC	CASSSGVIYNEQFF
-	-	TRBV3-1	TRBJ2-3	TGTGCCAGCACGATCGGCGGCGGAGGCACAGATACGCAGTATTTT	CASTIGGGGTDTQYF
-	-	TRBV6-1	TRBJ1-2	TGTGCCAGCAGAAGAGGGAGCTACACCTTC	CASRRGSYTF
TRBD2	-	TRBV6-1	TRBJ2-1	TGTGCCACCGGGAGGACTAGCGACTACAATGAGCAGTTCTTC	CATGRTSDYNEQFF
-	-	TRBV12-3/TRBV12-4	TRBJ2-1	TGTGCCAGCACCACGGGGAGCTCCTACAATGAGCAGTTCTTC	CASTTGSSYNEQFF
-	-	TRBV4-1	TRBJ2-5	TGCGCCAGCAGCCAGAGGAGGACCGCCTTGGGCCTGCAAGAGACCCAGTACTTC	CASSQRRTALGLQETQYF
-	few	TRBV6-5	TRBJ1-1	TGTGCCAGCAGTTACATGATGAACACTGAAGCTTTCTTT	CASSYMMNTEAFF
-	-	TRBV20-1	TRBJ2-3	TGCAGTGCTAGCGACCCGAACACAGATACGCAGTATTTT	CSASDPNTDTQYF
-	few	TRBV9	TRBJ1-1	TGTGCCAGCAGCCTTACTTCTCGGGGTCCTGAAGCTTTCTTT	CASSLTSRGPEAFF
TRBD2	few	TRBV9	TRBJ2-1	TGTGCCAGCAGCGGACGTCCCGGGACTAGCGGGCGCAGCTCCTACAATGAGCAGTTCTTC	CASSGRPGTSGRSSYNEQFF